Below are 10 T cell receptor beta chains sequenced from a single sample in a study of shared clonotypes between healthy human individuals. Naive CD8 cells were CD45RO-negative, positively selected for CCR7, excluding terminally differentiated effector memory CD45RA+ cells. Measured with immunoSEQ multiplex PCR; TCRdb has only the in-frame clones, and not every one. This table holds about 680,000 clones, 92% found once. Sequencing was performed on naive CD8+ T cells sorted from blood. The receptors were sampled from a man aged 30 to 39 in good health.

Only a few counts were recorded for this clone. This chain uses TRBV5-4 with TRBJ2-2, with 7 bases identical to TRBD2. With 5 bases clipped from V and 6 bases from J, the junction kept 19 bases outside the gene matches. The CDR3 sequence is 18 residues long. Per germline, CDR1 SGHNT and CDR2 YYREEE (reference sequence). DNA for the CDR3: TGTGCCAGCAGTCAGCGTGGGGCGGGAGCGGTTCTTGCCGGGGAGCTGTTTTTT. As protein: CASSQRGAGAVLAGELFF.

This chain links TRBV25-1 with TRBJ2-1, with a tentative D call TRBD1 (6 bases). Germline V gives CDR1 MGHDK, CDR2 SYGVNS. The CDR3 totals 18 residues. V lost 2 bases and J lost 4, with 21 bases in between. CDR3 coding DNA: TGTGCCAGCAGTGAACCCCAACCCCACAGGGCTGGATACAATGAGCAGTTCTTC. Translation: CASSEPQPHRAGYNEQFF.

V is TRBV27 and J is TRBJ2-1; 7 positions match TRBD2. This CDR3 has 12 residues. Germline values: CDR1 MNHEY, CDR2 SMNVEV (reference sequence). V lost 11 bases to trimming and J lost 8 bases; unmatched junction nucleotides: 9. CDR3 sequence reads: CASLGGRDEQFF. The CDR3 nucleotides read TGTGCCTCCCTCGGAGGGAGGGATGAGCAGTTCTTC.

The chain recombines TRBV11-2 with TRBJ1-1; the D is unclear. Germline V gene sequence: CDR1 SGHAT, CDR2 FQNNGV. The CDR3 length is 12 residues. The V end was cut by 7 bases, the J end by 8 bases, with 14 bases between. The CDR3 loop is CASTGWGTEAFF. The CDR3 nucleotides read TGTGCCAGCACCGGTTGGGGAACCGAAGCTTTCTTT.

The chain carries TRBV25-1 and TRBJ2-7, with a possible D match to TRBD2 (6 bases). Per germline, CDR1 MGHDK and CDR2 SYGVNS. The V end was cut by 3 bases, the J end by 6 bases, with 15 bases between. CDR3 size: 14 residues. CDR3 DNA sequence: TGTGCCAGCAGTGATCGGGGACTTAGTAGCGAGCAGTACTTC. Translating it yields CASSDRGLSSEQYF.

This sequence joins TRBV9 and TRBJ2-7, with D possibly called TRBD1 or TRBD2 (6 bases each). The ends were cut back, 4 bases at V and 4 bases at J, with 12 bases in the middle. The CDR3 is 13 amino acids. In germline, CDR1 is SGDLS, CDR2 YYNGEE. The chain's CDR3 is CASSQGGIYEQYF. The CDR3 DNA reads TGTGCCAGCAGCCAAGGGGGGATATACGAGCAGTACTTC.

This chain uses TRBV7-8 with TRBJ2-7, with TRBD1 as a possible D gene (5 bases). V lost 1 base to trimming and J lost 2 bases, with 12 bases between them. The CDR3 runs 15 residues. Germline assignment: CDR1 SGHVS and CDR2 FQNEAQ. The CDR3 region is CASSLEGAVAYEQYF. The CDR3 DNA reads as TGTGCCAGCAGCTTAGAAGGGGCGGTGGCCTACGAGCAGTACTTC.

V usage is TRBV28 and J usage is TRBJ2-7, with TRBD1 identical over 10 bases. The CDR3 runs 15 residues. Germline V lookup: CDR1 MDHEN, CDR2 SYDVKM. Trimming at V came to 5 bases and at J to 5 bases, leaving 9 bases not matched to a gene. The CDR3 nucleotides read TGTGCCAGCAGTACAAGGACAGGGGGTTTAGACGAGCAGTACTTC. Translation gives CASSTRTGGLDEQYF.

In its sample, this clone was seen once. This chain links TRBV27 with TRBJ1-2; D is perhaps TRBD1 (5 bases). Looked up from germline, CDR1 is MNHEY and CDR2 is SMNVEV (reference sequence). The CDR3 has 13 residues. V dropped 5 bases and J dropped 5 bases, with 12 bases sitting between them. The CDR3 sequence: CASSPRGGYGYTF. DNA for the CDR3: TGTGCCAGCAGTCCCCGGGGGGGTTATGGCTACACCTTC.

This rearrangement joins TRBV7-2 to TRBJ1-3, with D perhaps TRBD1 (6 bases). This CDR3 is 15 amino acids long. With 2 bases removed from V and 2 bases from J, the gap between germline ends came to 10 bases. Germline values: CDR1 SGHTA, CDR2 FQGNSA. In DNA form, the CDR3 reads TGTGCCAGCAGCTTAAACAGGGTACCTGGAAACACCATATATTTT. Translated, it gives CASSLNRVPGNTIYF.